Presented here are 3 T cell receptor beta chains from one specimen sequenced in a study of CD8 T cells in Susac syndrome. The RNA input was roughly 0.45 to 1 ug, and it was reverse transcribed with random hexamers. TCRdb reprocessed the immunoSEQ multiplex PCR reads via MiXCR and lists one record per CDR3 protein. This sample has 300,000 to 350,000 distinct CDR3 sequences, with about 92% found just once. Sequenced input: CD4+ T cells from PBMCs. The receptors were sampled from a human donor with multiple sclerosis.

The chain combines TRBV30 with TRBJ2-5; D gene ambiguous. CDR3 length equals 11 residues. Trimming shortened V by 2 bases and J by 2 bases, and 3 bases separated the two germline ends. From germline, CDR1 is GTSNPN and CDR2 SVGIG (reference sequence). The CDR3 DNA is TGTGCCTGGAGTAGACAAGAGACCCAGTACTTC. It is translated as CAWSRQETQYF.

V gene TRBV12-3 or TRBV12-4 combines with J gene TRBJ1-5; 8 nucleotides match TRBD1. CDR3 length: 16 residues. V lost 5 bases and J lost 6; bases outside the gene matches: 12. This CDR3 is CASSGGQGVGGQPQHF. The CDR3 coding sequence is TGTGCCAGCAGTGGAGGACAGGGCGTCGGCGGTCAGCCCCAGCATTTT.

The V gene is TRBV7-2, the J gene TRBJ2-1; tentatively, D is TRBD2 (6 bases). The V gene lost 5 bases and the J gene lost 7 bases, with 15 bases spanning the gap. In germline, CDR1 is SGHTA, CDR2 FQGNSA. The CDR3 runs 14 residues. The chain's CDR3 is CASSPGTPRNEQFF. The CDR3 region has the DNA TGTGCCAGCAGCCCCGGGACTCCAAGGAATGAGCAGTTCTTC. Filled out from reference TRBV7-2 and TRBJ2-1, the complete variable domain reads GAGVSQSPSNKVTEKGKDVELRCDPISGHTALYWYRQSLGQGLEFLIYFQGNSAPDKSGLPSDRFSAERTGGSVSTLTIQRTQQEDSAVYLCASSPGTPRNEQFFGPGTRLTVL.